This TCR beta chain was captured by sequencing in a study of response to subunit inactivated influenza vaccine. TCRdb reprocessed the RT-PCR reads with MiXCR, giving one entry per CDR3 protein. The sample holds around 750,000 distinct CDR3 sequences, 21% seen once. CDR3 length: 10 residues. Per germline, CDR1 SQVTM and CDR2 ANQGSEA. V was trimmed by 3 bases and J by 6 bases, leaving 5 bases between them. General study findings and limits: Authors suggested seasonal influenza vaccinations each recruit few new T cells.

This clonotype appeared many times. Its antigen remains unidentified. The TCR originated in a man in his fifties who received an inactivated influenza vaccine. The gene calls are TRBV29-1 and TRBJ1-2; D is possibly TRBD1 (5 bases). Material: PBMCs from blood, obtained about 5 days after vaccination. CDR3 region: CSVDRDGYTF. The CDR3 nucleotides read TGCAGCGTTGACAGGGATGGCTACACCTTC. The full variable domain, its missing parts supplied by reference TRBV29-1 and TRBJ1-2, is SAVISQKPSRDICQRGTSLTIQCQVDSQVTMMFWYRQQPGQSLTLIATANQGSEATYESGFVIDKFPISRPNLTFSTLTVSNMSPEDSSIYLCSVDRDGYTFGSGTRLTVV.